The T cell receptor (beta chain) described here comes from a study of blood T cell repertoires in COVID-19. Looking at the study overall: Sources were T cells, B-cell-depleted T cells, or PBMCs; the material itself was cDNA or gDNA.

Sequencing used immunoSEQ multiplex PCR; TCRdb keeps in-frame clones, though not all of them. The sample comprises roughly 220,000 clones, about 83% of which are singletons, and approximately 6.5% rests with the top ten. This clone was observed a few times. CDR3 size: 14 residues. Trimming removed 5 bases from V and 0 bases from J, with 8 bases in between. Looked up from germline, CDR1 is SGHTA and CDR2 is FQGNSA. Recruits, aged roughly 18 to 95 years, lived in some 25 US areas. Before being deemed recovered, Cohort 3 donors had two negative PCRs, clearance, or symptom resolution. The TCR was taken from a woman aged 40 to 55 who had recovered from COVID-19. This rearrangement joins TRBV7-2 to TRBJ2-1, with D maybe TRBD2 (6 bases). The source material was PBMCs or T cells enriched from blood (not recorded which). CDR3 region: CASSRDSSYNEQFF. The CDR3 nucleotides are TGTGCCAGCAGCCGGGACTCCTCCTACAATGAGCAGTTCTTC.